This TCR beta chain was sequenced for a study of blood T cells in healthy people across ages. This clonotype turned up a few times. The antigen remains undetermined. The second PCR ran roughly 6 to 11 cycles with a sample-barcoded 5' primer and J-beta primers. In TCRdb, the 5' RACE reads were re-called with MiXCR into one record per CDR3 protein. The data contain fewer than 800,000 distinct CDR3 sequences, around 49% of them singletons. General study points: TCR beta diversity per million T cells fell roughly linearly with age.

Germline values: CDR1 DFQATT, CDR2 SNEGSKA (reference sequence). The CDR3 is 13 residues long. The sample consisted of blood. The chain has TRBV20-1 and TRBJ2-4; D may correspond to TRBD1 or TRBD2 (5 bases each). The J call may be faulty, since TRBJ2-7 better matches the DNA end. This sequence originates from a woman aged 55 to 70 in good health. This chain's CDR3 is CSALSASRDEQYF. Written as DNA, the CDR3 is TGCAGTGCCCTTAGCGCCTCCAGGGACGAGCAGTACTTC.